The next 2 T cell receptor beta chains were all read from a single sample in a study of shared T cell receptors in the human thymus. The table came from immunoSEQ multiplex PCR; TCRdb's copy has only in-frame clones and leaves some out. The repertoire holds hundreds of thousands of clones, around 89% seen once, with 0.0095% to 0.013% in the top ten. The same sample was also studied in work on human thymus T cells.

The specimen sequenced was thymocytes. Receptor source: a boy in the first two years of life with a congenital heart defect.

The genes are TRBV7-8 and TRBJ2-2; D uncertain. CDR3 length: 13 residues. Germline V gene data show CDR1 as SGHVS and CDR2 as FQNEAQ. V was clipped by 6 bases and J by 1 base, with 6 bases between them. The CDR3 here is CASSLLNTGELFF. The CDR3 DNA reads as TGTGCCAGCAGTTTACTGAACACCGGGGAGCTGTTTTTT.

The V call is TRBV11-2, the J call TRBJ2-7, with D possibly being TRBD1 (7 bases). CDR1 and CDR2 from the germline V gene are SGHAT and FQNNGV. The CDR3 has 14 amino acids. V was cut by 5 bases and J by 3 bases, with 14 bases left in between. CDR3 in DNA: TGTGCCAGCAGCCAGGGGGGCAGAATCTACGAGCAGTACTTC. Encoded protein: CASSQGGRIYEQYF.